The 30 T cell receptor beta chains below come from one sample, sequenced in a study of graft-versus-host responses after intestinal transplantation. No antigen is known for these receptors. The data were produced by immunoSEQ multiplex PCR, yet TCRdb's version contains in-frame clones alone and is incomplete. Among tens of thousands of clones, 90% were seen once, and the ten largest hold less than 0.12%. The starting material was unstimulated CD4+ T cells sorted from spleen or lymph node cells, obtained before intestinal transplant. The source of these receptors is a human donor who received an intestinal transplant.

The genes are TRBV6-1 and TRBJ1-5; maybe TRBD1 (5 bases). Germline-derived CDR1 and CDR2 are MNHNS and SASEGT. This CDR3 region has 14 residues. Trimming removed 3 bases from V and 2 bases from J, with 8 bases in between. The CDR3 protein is CASSDLTGNQPQHF. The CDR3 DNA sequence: TGTGCCAGCAGTGATTTGACAGGCAATCAGCCCCAGCATTTT.

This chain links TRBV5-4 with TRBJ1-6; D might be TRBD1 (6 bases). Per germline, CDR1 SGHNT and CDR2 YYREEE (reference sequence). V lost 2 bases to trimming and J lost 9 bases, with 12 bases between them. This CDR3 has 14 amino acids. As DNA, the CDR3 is TGTGCCAGCAGCTTTGGGACAAGTGTTTCACCCCTCCACTTT. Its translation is CASSFGTSVSPLHF.

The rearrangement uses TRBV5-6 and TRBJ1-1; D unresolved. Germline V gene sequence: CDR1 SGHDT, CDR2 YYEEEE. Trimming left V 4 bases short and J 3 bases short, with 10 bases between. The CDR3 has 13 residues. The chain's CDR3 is CASSPRRDTEAFF. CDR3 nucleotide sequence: TGTGCCAGCAGCCCCAGGAGGGACACTGAAGCTTTCTTT.

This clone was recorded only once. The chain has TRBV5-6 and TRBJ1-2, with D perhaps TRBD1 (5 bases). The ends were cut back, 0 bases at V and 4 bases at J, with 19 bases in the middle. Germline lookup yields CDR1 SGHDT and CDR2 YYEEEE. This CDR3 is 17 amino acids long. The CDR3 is CASSLAFWREDTYGYTF. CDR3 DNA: TGTGCCAGCAGCTTGGCCTTTTGGCGAGAGGACACCTATGGCTACACCTTC.

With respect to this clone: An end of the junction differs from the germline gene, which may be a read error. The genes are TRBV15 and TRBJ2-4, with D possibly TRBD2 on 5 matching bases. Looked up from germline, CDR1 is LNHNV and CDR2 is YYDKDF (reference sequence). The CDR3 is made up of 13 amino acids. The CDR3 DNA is TGTGCCACCAGCAGAGATCCGGGGAATAAAGAGCACTTC. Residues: CATSRDPGNKEHF.

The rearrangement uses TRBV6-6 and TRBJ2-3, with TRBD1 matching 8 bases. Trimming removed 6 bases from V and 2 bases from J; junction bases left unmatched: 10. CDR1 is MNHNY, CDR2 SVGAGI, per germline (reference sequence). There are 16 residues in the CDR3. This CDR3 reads CASRRSGTGPTDTQYF. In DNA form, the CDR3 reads TGTGCCAGCAGACGATCCGGGACAGGACCCACAGATACGCAGTATTTT.

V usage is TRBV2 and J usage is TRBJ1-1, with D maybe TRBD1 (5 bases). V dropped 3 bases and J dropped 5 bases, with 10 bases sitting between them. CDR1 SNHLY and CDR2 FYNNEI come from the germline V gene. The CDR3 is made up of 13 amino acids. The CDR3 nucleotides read TGTGCCAGCAGTGATTTCAGGGAAACTGAAGCTTTCTTT. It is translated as CASSDFRETEAFF.

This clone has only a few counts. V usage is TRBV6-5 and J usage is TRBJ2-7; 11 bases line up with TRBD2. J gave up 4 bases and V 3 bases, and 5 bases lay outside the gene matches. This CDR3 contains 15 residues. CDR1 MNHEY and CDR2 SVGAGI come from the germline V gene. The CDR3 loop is CASSYRGLAGYEQYF. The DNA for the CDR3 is TGTGCCAGCAGTTATCGAGGACTAGCGGGTTACGAGCAGTACTTC.

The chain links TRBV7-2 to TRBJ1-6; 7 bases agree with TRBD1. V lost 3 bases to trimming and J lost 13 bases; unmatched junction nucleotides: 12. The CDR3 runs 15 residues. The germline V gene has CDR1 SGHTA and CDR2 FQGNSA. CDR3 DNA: TGTGCCAGCAGCTTCTCCGGGACAGATACCAATCCCCTCCACTTT. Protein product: CASSFSGTDTNPLHF.

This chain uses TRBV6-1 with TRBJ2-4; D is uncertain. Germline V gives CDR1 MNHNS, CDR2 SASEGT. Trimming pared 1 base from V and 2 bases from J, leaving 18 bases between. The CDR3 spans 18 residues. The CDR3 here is CASSEGLKIQVTKNIQYF. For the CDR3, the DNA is TGTGCCAGCAGTGAAGGGTTGAAAATTCAGGTCACCAAAAACATTCAGTACTTC.

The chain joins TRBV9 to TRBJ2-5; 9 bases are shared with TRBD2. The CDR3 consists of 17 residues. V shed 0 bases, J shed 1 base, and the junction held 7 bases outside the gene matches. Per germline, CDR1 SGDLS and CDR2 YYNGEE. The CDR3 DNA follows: TGTGCCAGCAGCGTAGGTGAGGCGGGGGGGATCCAAGAGACCCAGTACTTC. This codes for CASSVGEAGGIQETQYF.

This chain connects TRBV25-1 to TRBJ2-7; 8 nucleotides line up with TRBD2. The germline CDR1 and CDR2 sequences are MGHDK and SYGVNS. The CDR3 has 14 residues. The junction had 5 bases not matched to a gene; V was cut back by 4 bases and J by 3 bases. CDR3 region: CASSVGGGVYEQYF. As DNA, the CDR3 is TGTGCCAGCAGTGTCGGGGGGGGCGTCTACGAGCAGTACTTC.

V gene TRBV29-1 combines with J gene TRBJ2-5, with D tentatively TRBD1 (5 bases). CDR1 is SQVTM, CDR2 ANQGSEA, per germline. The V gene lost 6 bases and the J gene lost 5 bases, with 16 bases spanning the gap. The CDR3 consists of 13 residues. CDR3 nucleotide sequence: TGCAGCGTCCTGGCGGCAGGGCGCGAGACCCAGTACTTC. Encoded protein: CSVLAAGRETQYF.

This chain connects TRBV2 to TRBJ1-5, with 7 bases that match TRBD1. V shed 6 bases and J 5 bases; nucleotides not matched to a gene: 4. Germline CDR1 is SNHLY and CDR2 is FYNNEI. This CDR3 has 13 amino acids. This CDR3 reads CASSPTGYQPQHF. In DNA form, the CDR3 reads TGTGCCAGCAGCCCGACAGGGTATCAGCCCCAGCATTTT.

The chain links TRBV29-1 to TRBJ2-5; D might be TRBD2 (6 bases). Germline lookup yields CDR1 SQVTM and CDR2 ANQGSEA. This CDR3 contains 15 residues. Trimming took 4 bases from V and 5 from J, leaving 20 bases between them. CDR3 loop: CSVVGTRGGGETQYF. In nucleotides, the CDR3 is TGCAGCGTTGTGGGAACCCGGGGTGGGGGGGAGACCCAGTACTTC.

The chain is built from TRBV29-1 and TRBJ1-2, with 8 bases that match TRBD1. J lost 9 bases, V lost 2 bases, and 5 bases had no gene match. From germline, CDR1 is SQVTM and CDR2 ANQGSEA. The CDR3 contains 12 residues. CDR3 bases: TGCAGCGTTGAACAGGGGGCTCTCAGCTACACCTTC. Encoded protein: CSVEQGALSYTF.

The CDR3 protein is CASSFGGATYQETQYF. The CDR3 coding sequence is TGTGCCAGCAGCTTCGGGGGGGCTACGTACCAAGAGACCCAGTACTTC. The J gene is TRBJ2-5, the V gene TRBV5-4, with 8 nucleotides matching TRBD2. Germline CDR1 SGHNT, CDR2 YYREEE (reference sequence). This CDR3 has 16 residues. The junction had 6 bases not matched to a gene; V was cut back by 2 bases and J by 0 bases.

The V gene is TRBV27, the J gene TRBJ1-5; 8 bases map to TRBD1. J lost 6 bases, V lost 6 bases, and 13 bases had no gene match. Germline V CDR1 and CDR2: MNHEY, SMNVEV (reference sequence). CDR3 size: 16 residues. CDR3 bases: TGTGCCAGCAGCCAGGACAGGGTAGGCTTCGGTCAGCCCCAGCATTTT. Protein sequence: CASSQDRVGFGQPQHF.

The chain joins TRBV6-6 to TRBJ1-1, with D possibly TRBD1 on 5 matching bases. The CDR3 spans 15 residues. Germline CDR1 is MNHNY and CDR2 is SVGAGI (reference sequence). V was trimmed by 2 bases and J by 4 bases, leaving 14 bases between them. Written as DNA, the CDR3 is TGTGCCAGCAGTTACGATGTGGGGGGAGGCACTGAAGCTTTCTTT. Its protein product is CASSYDVGGGTEAFF.

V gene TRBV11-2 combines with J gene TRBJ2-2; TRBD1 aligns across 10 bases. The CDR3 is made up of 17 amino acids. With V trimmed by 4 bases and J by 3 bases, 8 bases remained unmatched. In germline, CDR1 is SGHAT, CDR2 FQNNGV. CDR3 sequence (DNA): TGTGCCAGCAGCTCCCGAGGTGACAGGGGGCACACCGGGGAGCTGTTTTTT. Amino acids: CASSSRGDRGHTGELFF.

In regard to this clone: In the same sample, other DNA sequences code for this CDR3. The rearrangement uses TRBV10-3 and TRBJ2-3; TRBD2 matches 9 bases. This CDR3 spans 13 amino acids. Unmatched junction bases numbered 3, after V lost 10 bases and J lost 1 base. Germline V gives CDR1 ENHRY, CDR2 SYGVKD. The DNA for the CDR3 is TGTGCCACCTTAGCGGGAGGCACAGATACGCAGTATTTT. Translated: CATLAGGTDTQYF.

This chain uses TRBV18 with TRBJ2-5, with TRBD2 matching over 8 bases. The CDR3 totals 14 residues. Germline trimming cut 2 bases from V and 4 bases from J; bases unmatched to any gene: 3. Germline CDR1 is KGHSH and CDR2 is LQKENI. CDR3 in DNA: TGTGCCAGCTCACCAATGGCGGGGGGAGAGACCCAGTACTTC. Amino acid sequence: CASSPMAGGETQYF.

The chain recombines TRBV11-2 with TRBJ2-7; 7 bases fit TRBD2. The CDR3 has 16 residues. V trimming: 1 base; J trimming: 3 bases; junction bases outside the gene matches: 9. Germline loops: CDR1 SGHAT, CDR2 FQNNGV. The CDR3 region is CASSLAPTGGFYEQYF. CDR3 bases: TGTGCCAGCAGCTTAGCTCCGACGGGGGGTTTCTACGAGCAGTACTTC.

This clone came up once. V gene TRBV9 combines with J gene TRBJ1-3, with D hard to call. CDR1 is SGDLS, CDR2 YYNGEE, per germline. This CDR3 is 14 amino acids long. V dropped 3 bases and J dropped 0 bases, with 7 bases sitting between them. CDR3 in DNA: TGTGCCAGCAGCGCCCATGTCTCTGGAAACACCATATATTTT. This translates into CASSAHVSGNTIYF.

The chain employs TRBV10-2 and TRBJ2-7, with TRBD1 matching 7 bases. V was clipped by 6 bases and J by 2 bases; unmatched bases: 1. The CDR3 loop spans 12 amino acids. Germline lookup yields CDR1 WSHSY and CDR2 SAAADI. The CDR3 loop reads CASRGTAYEQYF. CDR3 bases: TGCGCCAGCAGGGGGACAGCCTACGAGCAGTACTTC.

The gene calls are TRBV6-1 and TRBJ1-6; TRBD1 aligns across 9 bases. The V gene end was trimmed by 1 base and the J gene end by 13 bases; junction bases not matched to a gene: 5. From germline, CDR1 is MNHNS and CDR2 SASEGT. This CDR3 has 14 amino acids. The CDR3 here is CASSEGGTGIPLHF. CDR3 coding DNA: TGTGCCAGCAGTGAAGGTGGGACAGGGATTCCCCTCCACTTT.

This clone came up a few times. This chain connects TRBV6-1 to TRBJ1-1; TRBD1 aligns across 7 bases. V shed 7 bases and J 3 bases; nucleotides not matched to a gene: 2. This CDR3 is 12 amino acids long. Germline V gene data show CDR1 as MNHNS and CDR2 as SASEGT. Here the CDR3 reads CASIRGDTEAFF. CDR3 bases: TGTGCCAGCATCAGGGGGGACACTGAAGCTTTCTTT.

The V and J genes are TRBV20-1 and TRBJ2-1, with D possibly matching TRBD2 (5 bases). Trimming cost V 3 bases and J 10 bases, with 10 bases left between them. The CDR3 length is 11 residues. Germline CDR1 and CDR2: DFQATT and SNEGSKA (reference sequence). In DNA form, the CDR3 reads TGCAGTGCTAGGGAGGCGAGAGAGCAGTTCTTC. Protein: CSAREAREQFF.

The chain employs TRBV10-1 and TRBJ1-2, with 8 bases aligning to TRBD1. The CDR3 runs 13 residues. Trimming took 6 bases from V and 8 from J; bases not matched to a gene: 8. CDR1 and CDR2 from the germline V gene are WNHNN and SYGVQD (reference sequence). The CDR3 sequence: CASSQDREDGYTF. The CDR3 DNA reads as TGCGCCAGCAGCCAGGACAGGGAAGACGGCTACACCTTC.

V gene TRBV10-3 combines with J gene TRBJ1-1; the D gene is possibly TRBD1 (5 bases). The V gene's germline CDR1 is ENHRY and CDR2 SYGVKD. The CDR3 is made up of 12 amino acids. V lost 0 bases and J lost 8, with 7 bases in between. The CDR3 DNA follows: TGTGCCATCAGTGAGTCGACAGCCGAAGCTTTCTTT. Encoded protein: CAISESTAEAFF.